The 32 T cell receptor beta chains below all came from one sample that was sequenced in a study of T cells in women clearing cervical HPV infection. The table came from immunoSEQ multiplex PCR; TCRdb's copy has only in-frame clones and leaves some out. The table counts fewer than 40,000 clones; roughly 4.2% lies in the top ten. The sample consisted of blood buffy coat. These receptors were taken from a woman aged 18-70 years with a cervical HPV16 infection that either progressed to CIN3+ or cleared (not recorded which).

As to this clone: The sequenced fragment ends 3 residues before the CDR3 boundary, so the rest is inferred from the germline J gene. This chain joins TRBV20-1 and TRBJ2-5, with D perhaps TRBD1 (6 bases). Germline assignment: CDR1 DFQATT and CDR2 SNEGSKA (reference sequence). V was clipped by 2 bases and J by 2 bases, with 15 bases between them. This CDR3 has 15 residues. CDR3 bases read: TGCAGTGCTAGACCCTCCCGGACAGCACAAGAGACC. Protein product: CSARPSRTAQET. The full CDR3 protein reads CSARPSRTAQETQYF.

Concerning this clone itself: The read falls 3 residues short of the CDR3 end, and the missing part is taken from the germline J gene. The chain joins TRBV2 to TRBJ1-1; D possibly corresponds to TRBD1 (6 bases). CDR3 size: 15 residues. CDR1 is SNHLY, CDR2 FYNNEI, per germline. Trimming removed 6 bases at V and 1 base at J, with 15 bases between. The CDR3 bases that were read are TGTGCCAGCAGGGGTTCGACAGGTTCGAACACTGAA. Its translation is CASRGSTGSNTE. The entire CDR3 protein reads CASRGSTGSNTEAFF. The full variable domain, with the rest looked up from reference TRBV2 and TRBJ1-1, is EPEVTQTPSHQVTQMGQEVILRCVPISNHLYFYWYRQILGQKVEFLVSFYNNEISEKSEIFDDQFSVERPDGSNFTLKIRSTKLEDSAMYFCASRGSTGSNTEAFFGQGTRLTVV.

Comments on this clone: The CDR3 is cut off 3 residues early in the read; its end comes from the germline J gene. The chain carries TRBV30 and TRBJ1-2; 7 bases fit TRBD1. The CDR3 sequence is 13 residues long. The V and J ends lost 4 bases and 4 bases, in that order; junction bases with no gene match: 6. CDR1 is GTSNPN, CDR2 SVGIG, per germline (reference sequence). This chain's CDR3 is CAWTGTAAYGYTF. The CDR3 DNA, read in part, is TGTGCCTGGACGGGGACAGCCGCCTATGGC.

Turning to this clone: The read finishes 3 residues shy of the CDR3 end, and the germline J gene is used to complete it. This chain uses TRBV20-1 with TRBJ2-5, with TRBD2 matching over 12 bases. Germline assignment: CDR1 DFQATT and CDR2 SNEGSKA (reference sequence). The CDR3 contains 14 residues. Unmatched junction bases numbered 6, after V lost 5 bases and J lost 5 bases. This chain's CDR3 is CSAFTSGRFETQYF. The sequenced CDR3 bases are TGCAGTGCTTTCACTAGCGGGAGGTTTGAGACC.

With regard to this clone: The read falls 3 residues short of the CDR3 end, and the missing part is taken from the germline J gene. The genes are TRBV11-3 and TRBJ2-1, with D maybe TRBD1 (5 bases). This CDR3 has 15 amino acids. Germline CDR1 and CDR2: SGHNT and YENEEA. Deletions cut 6 bases from V and 6 bases from J, with 18 bases between. The covered CDR3 bases are TGTGCCAGCAGTCATTCAGGGTTATGGCGCAATGAG. It yields the protein CASSHSGLWRNE. The whole CDR3 reads CASSHSGLWRNEQFF.

Of note for this clone: The read falls 3 residues short of the CDR3 end, and the missing part is taken from the germline J gene. The gene calls are TRBV6-1 and TRBJ1-1, with 11 bases identical to TRBD1. CDR3 size: 14 residues. From germline, CDR1 is MNHNS and CDR2 SASEGT. V was pared by 4 bases and J by 4 bases, with 2 bases of the junction left unmatched. CDR3 DNA (partial): TGTGCCAGCAGTGCCGGGACAGGGGGCACTGAA. Protein sequence: CASSAGTGGTE. The complete CDR3 reads CASSAGTGGTEAFF.

On this clone: The read ends 3 residues shy of where the CDR3 ends; the end is completed using the germline J gene. This sequence joins TRBV7-2 and TRBJ1-1; D uncertain. Germline V lookup: CDR1 SGHTA, CDR2 FQGNSA. The CDR3 contains 14 residues. CDR3 in amino acids: CASSFGVGALEAFF. The sequenced CDR3 bases are TGTGCCAGCAGCTTCGGGGTAGGCGCGTTGGAA.

The DNA read from the CDR3 is TGTGCCAGCAGCTCACGGACTGTGGGCACAGATACG. Residues: CASSSRTVGTDT. The entire CDR3 is CASSSRTVGTDTQYF. This chain joins TRBV7-2 and TRBJ2-3; maybe TRBD2 (5 bases). Coverage ceases 3 residues before the CDR3 finishes, and the germline J gene fills in the end. Trimming removed 4 bases at V and 1 base at J, with 12 bases between. Germline V CDR1 and CDR2: SGHTA, FQGNSA. The CDR3 is made up of 15 amino acids.

Remarks on this clone: The read terminates 3 residues before the CDR3 end, so the remaining end is supplied by the germline J gene. The chain has TRBV11-2 and TRBJ2-3, with 8 bases identical to TRBD1. This CDR3 is 15 amino acids long. Trimming took 0 bases from V and 4 from J; bases not matched to a gene: 3. CDR1 and CDR2 (germline): SGHAT, FQNNGV. This chain's CDR3 is CASSLDQGAADTQYF. CDR3 DNA (partial): TGTGCCAGCAGCTTAGATCAGGGGGCGGCAGATACG. The full variable domain, completed using reference TRBV11-2 and TRBJ2-3, is EAGVAQSPRYKIIEKRQSVAFWCNPISGHATLYWYQQILGQGPKLLIQFQNNGVVDDSQLPKDRFSAERLKGVDSTLKIQPAKLEDSAVYLCASSLDQGAADTQYFGPGTRLTVL.

Notes on this clone: The read ends 3 residues before the CDR3 terminus; that terminus is restored from the germline J gene. V and J are TRBV20-1 and TRBJ2-7; no clear D gene. The CDR3 is 13 residues long. Looked up from germline, CDR1 is DFQATT and CDR2 is SNEGSKA (reference sequence). Trimming took 0 bases from V and 4 from J, leaving 10 bases between them. The part of the CDR3 DNA that was read is TGCAGTGCTAGAGATCGTCAGAAATACGAG. Protein sequence: CSARDRQKYE. The entire CDR3 protein reads CSARDRQKYEQYF.

The CDR3 bases that were read are TGTGCCAGCAGTTGGGGACAGGGGGTGTCAGGCAAAAACATT. It is translated as CASSWGQGVSGKNI. The CDR3 reads in full as CASSWGQGVSGKNIQYF. The chain employs TRBV25-1 and TRBJ2-4; TRBD1 aligns across 11 bases. The CDR3 end lies 3 residues beyond the end of the read and is filled in from the germline J gene. CDR3 length: 17 residues. Per the germline V gene, CDR1 is MGHDK and CDR2 is SYGVNS. Germline trimming cut 5 bases from V and 3 bases from J; bases unmatched to any gene: 9.

In regard to this clone: The read gets to within 3 residues of the CDR3 end, and the germline J gene fills in the rest. This chain connects TRBV7-2 to TRBJ1-2; D perhaps matches TRBD1 (6 bases). Germline V gene data show CDR1 as SGHTA and CDR2 as FQGNSA. The CDR3 length is 13 residues. The CDR3 loop is CASSARGRGGYTF. CDR3 DNA, as far as it was read: TGTGCCAGCAGCGCCAGGGGCAGAGGAGGC. Based on the CDR3 plus reference TRBV7-2 and TRBJ1-2, the full variable domain is GAGVSQSPSNKVTEKGKDVELRCDPISGHTALYWYRQSLGQGLEFLIYFQGNSAPDKSGLPSDRFSAERTGGSVSTLTIQRTQQEDSAVYLCASSARGRGGYTFGSGTRLTVV.

As to this clone: The observed sequence ends 3 residues before the CDR3 terminus, with the missing tail filled in from the germline J gene. The J gene is TRBJ2-7, the V gene TRBV19; D is perhaps TRBD1 (5 bases). V lost 4 bases and J 2 bases, leaving 12 bases between the germline ends. This CDR3 is built from 14 residues. Germline V gene lookup returns CDR1 LNHDA and CDR2 SQIVND (reference sequence). CDR3 loop: CASSRASGTYEQYF. The DNA read from the CDR3 is TGTGCCAGTAGTAGGGCCTCAGGGACCTACGAG.

Turning to this clone: The CDR3 extends 3 residues past the end of the read, so its final part is completed from the germline J gene. J is TRBJ2-7 and V is TRBV30, with 7 bases lining up with TRBD2. Per the germline V gene, CDR1 is GTSNPN and CDR2 is SVGIG (reference sequence). The CDR3 is 14 amino acids. Germline trimming cut 4 bases from V and 4 bases from J; bases unmatched to any gene: 10. CDR3 sequence: CAWTRGGGLYEQYF. Incomplete CDR3 DNA: TGTGCCTGGACGCGAGGCGGGGGACTGTACGAG. Based on the CDR3 plus reference TRBV30 and TRBJ2-7, the full variable domain is SQTIHQWPATLVQPVGSPLSLECTVEGTSNPNLYWYRQAAGRGLQLLFYSVGIGQISSEVPQNLSASRPQDRQFILSSKKLLLSDSGFYLCAWTRGGGLYEQYFGPGTRLTVT.

The CDR3 DNA, read in part, is TGCAGTGCTGGGGCGGGTAGCGGGGATTACAATGAG. As protein: CSAGAGSGDYNE. The full CDR3 reads CSAGAGSGDYNEQFF. This chain joins TRBV20-1 and TRBJ2-1; 8 nucleotides match TRBD2. The missing CDR3 end, 3 residues past where the read stops, is filled in from the germline J gene. After removal of 5 bases from V and 4 bases from J, the junction contained 10 bases not matched to a gene. This CDR3 is built from 15 residues. Germline values: CDR1 DFQATT, CDR2 SNEGSKA (reference sequence).

Regarding this clone: The read gets to within 3 residues of the CDR3 end, and the germline J gene fills in the rest. This chain joins TRBV20-1 and TRBJ1-1; 8 nucleotides align to TRBD1. Germline lookup yields CDR1 DFQATT and CDR2 SNEGSKA (reference sequence). This CDR3 is 13 amino acids long. V gave up 5 bases and J gave up 6 bases; unmatched junction bases: 8. CDR3 bases read: TGCAGTGCTCGGACAGGGAGGTTTGCTGAA. Its protein is CSARTGRFAE. The full CDR3 protein is CSARTGRFAEAFF.

Concerning this clone: The CDR3 goes on 3 residues after the read ends, and that part is filled in from the germline J gene. This rearrangement joins TRBV18 to TRBJ2-1, with TRBD2 matching over 8 bases. CDR1 is KGHSH, CDR2 LQKENI, per germline. CDR3 length equals 15 residues. V lost 6 bases and J lost 7; bases outside the gene matches: 11. The sequenced part of the CDR3 DNA is TGTGCCAGCTCGTTTTTTGCGGGAGGCCGGAATGAG. This encodes CASSFFAGGRNE. Given in full, the CDR3 is CASSFFAGGRNEQFF. Complete variable domain (other parts from reference TRBV18 and TRBJ2-1): NAGVMQNPRHLVRRRGQEARLRCSPMKGHSHVYWYRQLPEEGLKFMVYLQKENIIDESGMPKERFSAEFPKEGPSILRIQQVVRGDSAAYFCASSFFAGGRNEQFFGPGTRLTVL.

Notes on this clone: The read ends 3 residues before the CDR3 terminus; that terminus is restored from the germline J gene. This chain uses TRBV18 with TRBJ2-4; the match to TRBD1 covers 10 bases. V shed 6 bases and J 5 bases; nucleotides not matched to a gene: 10. The CDR3 consists of 16 residues. The V gene's germline CDR1 is KGHSH and CDR2 LQKENI. Incomplete CDR3 DNA: TGTGCCAGCTCTCCCGTCCTAGGACAGGGGGAAAACATT. Its translation: CASSPVLGQGENI. The CDR3 reads in full as CASSPVLGQGENIQYF.

Points on this clone: The read ends 3 residues early relative to the CDR3; the germline J gene fills the gap. The chain employs TRBV10-3 and TRBJ2-2, with a tentative D call TRBD1 (5 bases). V lost 2 bases and J 3 bases, leaving 7 bases between the germline ends. Germline V CDR1 and CDR2: ENHRY, SYGVKD. The CDR3 spans 14 residues. CDR3 DNA, as far as it was read: TGTGCCATCAGTGAGACCAGGGACACCGGGGAG. This codes for CAISETRDTGE. The entire CDR3 sequence reads CAISETRDTGELFF.

With respect to this clone: Read sequence stops 3 residues before the CDR3 end, and the germline J gene provides the missing end. This chain uses TRBV30 with TRBJ1-4; D is perhaps TRBD1 (6 bases). Trimming shortened V by 2 bases and J by 3 bases, and 10 bases separated the two germline ends. Germline V gives CDR1 GTSNPN, CDR2 SVGIG (reference sequence). The CDR3 length is 14 residues. The chain's CDR3 is CAWSPDSSNEKLFF. The CDR3 DNA, read in part, is TGTGCCTGGAGTCCGGACAGCTCTAATGAAAAA.

About this clone: Read sequence stops 3 residues before the CDR3 end, and the germline J gene provides the missing end. The chain has TRBV13 and TRBJ2-7; 8 nucleotides align to TRBD1. CDR1 and CDR2 from the germline V gene are PRHDT and FYEKMQ (reference sequence). J gave up 0 bases and V 5 bases, and 9 bases lay outside the gene matches. The CDR3 sequence is 16 residues long. Partial CDR3 DNA: TGTGCCAGCAGCGCCGGACAGGGCGACACCTCCTACGAG. The encoded protein is CASSAGQGDTSYE. The CDR3 in full is CASSAGQGDTSYEQYF.

A note on this clone: The CDR3 end falls 3 residues outside the read, so it is completed with the germline J gene. V usage is TRBV7-3 and J usage is TRBJ2-3; no clear D. Per germline, CDR1 SGHTA and CDR2 FQGTGA. The ends were cut back, 5 bases at V and 6 bases at J, with 15 bases in the middle. This CDR3 has 14 residues. The covered CDR3 bases are TGTGCCAGCAGCCTCCCCTATCCGCGTGATACG. It codes for CASSLPYPRDT. The whole CDR3 region reads CASSLPYPRDTQYF.

About this clone: The read comes to an end 3 residues before the CDR3 does, leaving the germline J gene to fill in the end. J is TRBJ2-1 and V is TRBV12-3 or TRBV12-4, with TRBD1 identical over 9 bases. The J segment lost 8 bases and the V segment lost 4 bases, leaving 3 bases of the junction unmatched. This CDR3 spans 13 amino acids. The sequenced CDR3 bases are TGTGCCAGCAGTTGGGACAGGGACCATGAG. Residues: CASSWDRDHE. The CDR3 in full is CASSWDRDHEQFF.

As concerns this clone: From the germline J gene comes the end of the CDR3, since the read stops 3 residues before it. The rearrangement uses TRBV5-5 and TRBJ1-4; 7 bases line up with TRBD1. This CDR3 spans 15 amino acids. The J segment lost 4 bases and the V segment lost 4 bases, leaving 7 bases of the junction unmatched. Germline loops: CDR1 SGHKS, CDR2 YYEKEE (reference sequence). The DNA read from the CDR3 is TGTGCCAGCAGCCTGTCACAGGGGATTAATGAAAAA. Encoded protein: CASSLSQGINEK. The CDR3 in its entirety is CASSLSQGINEKLFF.

Note on this clone: The read stops 3 residues short of the end of the CDR3; the missing end is completed from the germline J gene. The chain couples TRBV20-1 to TRBJ2-5; maybe TRBD2 (6 bases). Germline CDR1 and CDR2: DFQATT and SNEGSKA (reference sequence). Deletions cut 8 bases from V and 5 bases from J, with 15 bases between. The CDR3 runs to 12 residues. The part of the CDR3 DNA that was read is TGCAGTCCCCGCAGGGAGGAGGAGACC. Translation gives CSPRREEET. The whole CDR3 is CSPRREEETQYF.

To note about this clone: Read data end 3 residues before the CDR3 end; the end is taken from the germline J gene. The chain employs TRBV11-2 and TRBJ2-7; 7 bases are shared with TRBD1. The CDR3 length is 15 residues. Germline CDR1 and CDR2: SGHAT and FQNNGV. V dropped 1 base and J dropped 2; count of bases not matched to a gene: 5. Here the CDR3 reads CASSLGAGTAYEQYF. The covered CDR3 bases are TGTGCCAGCAGCTTAGGCGCCGGGACAGCCTACGAG. Supplemented by reference TRBV11-2 and TRBJ2-7, the full variable domain reads EAGVAQSPRYKIIEKRQSVAFWCNPISGHATLYWYQQILGQGPKLLIQFQNNGVVDDSQLPKDRFSAERLKGVDSTLKIQPAKLEDSAVYLCASSLGAGTAYEQYFGPGTRLTVT.

As for this clone: The read comes to an end 3 residues before the CDR3 does, leaving the germline J gene to fill in the end. The chain couples TRBV5-5 to TRBJ1-1, with D possibly matching TRBD1 (6 bases). V was pared by 4 bases and J by 4 bases, with 17 bases between. The CDR3 is made up of 15 amino acids. Germline V gene data show CDR1 as SGHKS and CDR2 as YYEKEE (reference sequence). The CDR3 bases that were read are TGTGCCAGCAGCATCGGGACAACCACAGTCACTGAA. The encoded protein is CASSIGTTTVTE. The full-length CDR3 reads as CASSIGTTTVTEAFF.

The covered CDR3 bases are TGTGCCAGCAGCCCCGAACTCAATCAGCCC. Translating gives CASSPELNQP. The complete CDR3 reads CASSPELNQPQHF. V usage is TRBV7-2 and J usage is TRBJ1-5; D gene ambiguous. The read falls 3 residues short of the CDR3 end, and the missing part is taken from the germline J gene. V lost 5 bases to trimming and J lost 3 bases, with 8 bases between them. The CDR3 spans 13 residues. Germline CDR1 is SGHTA and CDR2 is FQGNSA.

Remarks on this clone: With the read ending 3 residues before the CDR3 end, the germline J gene is used to fill in that end. The chain combines TRBV5-1 with TRBJ1-1, with D perhaps TRBD1 (6 bases). The CDR3 runs 16 residues. Per the germline V gene, CDR1 is SGHRS and CDR2 is YFSETQ. Trimming stripped 0 bases from V and 1 base from J, with 13 bases between. The CDR3 spells CASSLGAGGPNTEAFF. The sequenced part of the CDR3 DNA is TGCGCCAGCAGCTTGGGGGCGGGGGGCCCGAACACTGAA.

Remarks on this clone: The sequenced fragment ends 3 residues before the CDR3 boundary, so the rest is inferred from the germline J gene. J is TRBJ1-1 and V is TRBV19; 8 bases agree with TRBD1. The germline V gene encodes CDR1 LNHDA and CDR2 SQIVND (reference sequence). The CDR3 loop spans 15 amino acids. The V segment lost 7 bases and the J segment 5 bases; nucleotides outside the gene matches: 12. The CDR3 loop is CASTFFGQGRTEAFF. The CDR3 bases that were read are TGTGCCAGTACTTTTTTTGGACAGGGAAGGACTGAA.

About this clone itself: The read falls 3 residues short of the CDR3 end, and the missing part is taken from the germline J gene. The gene calls are TRBV19 and TRBJ2-2, with TRBD2 matching 12 bases. J was trimmed by 7 bases and V by 3 bases; bases with no gene match: 3. CDR1 and CDR2 (germline): LNHDA, SQIVND (reference sequence). This CDR3 is 15 amino acids long. CDR3 DNA (partial): TGTGCCAGTAGTATGACTAGCGGGGGTGTCGGGGAG. Protein sequence: CASSMTSGGVGE. The entire CDR3 reads CASSMTSGGVGELFF.

Notes on this clone: The sequenced fragment ends 3 residues before the CDR3 boundary, so the rest is inferred from the germline J gene. This chain uses TRBV14 with TRBJ1-3; a weak D match, TRBD1 (5 bases). The V end was cut by 1 base, the J end by 4 bases, with 11 bases between. Germline V gives CDR1 SGHDN, CDR2 FVKESK. The CDR3 totals 15 residues. CDR3 in amino acids: CASSQVQGGGNTIYF. The CDR3 bases that were read are TGTGCCAGCAGCCAAGTTCAGGGAGGCGGAAACACC.